Shown below are 28 T cell receptor beta chains from a single sample sequenced in a study of T cell clonotyping in hematopoietic cell transplantation. Libraries were prepared by immunoSEQ multiplex PCR; TCRdb keeps only in-frame clonotypes and omits some of them. The sample holds roughly 13,000 clones, less than 75% seen once. Sequenced here: peripheral blood mononuclear cells, sampled 180 days after allogeneic stem cell transplant. The receptors derive from a male patient aged 55 to 69 who had an allogeneic stem cell transplant from an unrelated donor, so the T cells may come from the graft donor. Some clones in this sample may be carry-over from other donors' samples.

This clone has more than one count but fewer than ten. V usage is TRBV9 and J usage is TRBJ1-1; D is unclear. CDR3 size: 13 residues. CDR1 is SGDLS, CDR2 YYNGEE, per germline. The V end was cut by 2 bases, the J end by 5 bases, with 10 bases between. This CDR3 is CASSVGPRTEAFF. DNA of the CDR3: TGTGCCAGCAGCGTCGGCCCGAGAACTGAAGCTTTCTTT. Complete variable domain (other parts from reference TRBV9 and TRBJ1-1): DSGVTQTPKHLITATGQRVTLRCSPRSGDLSVYWYQQSLDQGLQFLIQYYNGEERAKGNILERFSAQQFPDLHSELNLSSLELGDSALYFCASSVGPRTEAFFGQGTRLTVV.

The CDR3 nucleotides are TGTGCCAGCAGCGAGGCGGTTCTAGCGGGAGGGCCGGGCGAGCAGTACTTC. This sequence encodes CASSEAVLAGGPGEQYF. The chain couples TRBV9 to TRBJ2-7, with TRBD2 identical over 12 bases. V lost 3 bases and J lost 6; bases outside the gene matches: 13. The CDR3 has 17 amino acids. The V gene's germline CDR1 is SGDLS and CDR2 YYNGEE.

The J gene is TRBJ1-2, the V gene TRBV19; no firm D call. The CDR3 covers 13 residues. Per germline, CDR1 LNHDA and CDR2 SQIVND (reference sequence). V was clipped by 0 bases and J by 1 base, with 3 bases between them. The DNA of the CDR3 is TGTGCCAGTAGTATAGAGGTTAACTATGGCTACACCTTC. Residues: CASSIEVNYGYTF.

This clone was picked up one time. The chain recombines TRBV6-5 with TRBJ2-7; D is tentatively TRBD1 or TRBD2 (6 bases each). Germline values: CDR1 MNHEY, CDR2 SVGAGI. The CDR3 runs to 14 residues. Trimming removed 2 bases at V and 5 bases at J, with 13 bases between. CDR3 sequence: CASSYGGPSDEQYF. As DNA, the CDR3 is TGTGCCAGCAGTTACGGGGGGCCCTCGGACGAGCAGTACTTC.

This chain links TRBV11-3 with TRBJ2-5; the match to TRBD2 covers 11 bases. This CDR3 is built from 16 residues. V trimming: 5 bases; J trimming: 5 bases; junction bases outside the gene matches: 10. Germline lookup yields CDR1 SGHNT and CDR2 YENEEA. The CDR3 nucleotides read TGTGCCAGCAGCACGGGACTAGCGGTCCTTGGGGAGACCCAGTACTTC. Encoded protein: CASSTGLAVLGETQYF. Combining the CDR3 with reference TRBV11-3 and TRBJ2-5 gives the whole variable domain EAGVVQSPRYKIIEKKQPVAFWCNPISGHNTLYWYLQNLGQGPELLIRYENEEAVDDSQLPKDRFSAERLKGVDSTLKIQPAELGDSAVYLCASSTGLAVLGETQYFGPGTRLLVL.

V gene TRBV11-2 combines with J gene TRBJ1-1; D is unresolved. The CDR3 sequence is 12 residues long. V lost 3 bases, J lost 7 bases, and 9 bases lay in between. The germline V gene encodes CDR1 SGHAT and CDR2 FQNNGV. The chain's CDR3 is CASSFMPSEAFF. DNA for the CDR3: TGTGCCAGCAGCTTCATGCCCAGTGAAGCTTTCTTT.

The chain joins TRBV2 to TRBJ1-5; 7 positions match TRBD1. Trimming took 9 bases from V and 8 from J; bases not matched to a gene: 13. This CDR3 is built from 14 residues. Per germline, CDR1 SNHLY and CDR2 FYNNEI. CDR3 protein: CASNRDSGFEPQHF. The CDR3 DNA reads TGTGCCAGTAACCGGGACAGTGGATTCGAGCCCCAGCATTTT.

This chain uses TRBV4-1 with TRBJ2-5; 10 bases fit TRBD2. The germline V gene has CDR1 MGHRA and CDR2 YSYEKL. The CDR3 extends over 15 amino acids. After removal of 1 base from V and 4 bases from J, the junction contained 3 bases not matched to a gene. In DNA, the CDR3 is TGCGCCAGCAGCCAAGGCGTAGCGGGAGGAGAGACCCAGTACTTC. Its translation is CASSQGVAGGETQYF.

The chain has TRBV11-2 and TRBJ2-1; D remains ambiguous. V was cut by 5 bases and J by 7 bases, with 9 bases left in between. This CDR3 spans 12 amino acids. In germline, CDR1 is SGHAT, CDR2 FQNNGV. The CDR3 DNA follows: TGTGCCAGCAGCGACCAAGGGAATGAGCAGTTCTTC. It codes for CASSDQGNEQFF. The entire variable domain, with the rest obtained from reference TRBV11-2 and TRBJ2-1, is as follows: EAGVAQSPRYKIIEKRQSVAFWCNPISGHATLYWYQQILGQGPKLLIQFQNNGVVDDSQLPKDRFSAERLKGVDSTLKIQPAKLEDSAVYLCASSDQGNEQFFGPGTRLTVL.

The chain employs TRBV30 and TRBJ2-7; D is ambiguous. The V and J ends lost 2 bases and 6 bases respectively, with 5 bases between them. The CDR3 extends over 10 amino acids. The germline gives CDR1 GTSNPN, CDR2 SVGIG (reference sequence). CDR3 amino acids: CAWSLREQYF. As DNA, the CDR3 is TGTGCCTGGAGTTTGCGCGAGCAGTACTTC.

This clone was seen a few times. The genes are TRBV30 and TRBJ1-5; D might be TRBD1 (6 bases). CDR1 and CDR2 (germline): GTSNPN, SVGIG (reference sequence). Deletions cut 1 base from V and 2 bases from J, with 6 bases between. This CDR3 contains 13 residues. Written as DNA, the CDR3 is TGTGCCTGGAGTGGACAGGGCAATCAGCCCCAGCATTTT. Translation gives CAWSGQGNQPQHF.

The rearrangement joins TRBV25-1 to TRBJ1-3; the D gene is possibly TRBD1 (6 bases). This CDR3 contains 17 residues. The germline V gene encodes CDR1 MGHDK and CDR2 SYGVNS. The V end lost 0 bases, the J end lost 2 bases, and 14 bases lay between the germline ends. CDR3 residues: CASSEYSVGTTGNTIYF. The CDR3 nucleotides read TGTGCCAGCAGTGAATATTCAGTAGGGACAACTGGAAACACCATATATTTT.

V usage is TRBV29-1 and J usage is TRBJ2-7, with D possibly matching TRBD1 (6 bases). CDR1 is SQVTM, CDR2 ANQGSEA, per germline. The CDR3 runs to 13 residues. V was shortened by 3 bases and J by 2 bases, with 11 bases between the two germline ends. The DNA of the CDR3 is TGCAGCGTTGAGGGGGACATGGCCTACGAGCAGTACTTC. The encoded protein is CSVEGDMAYEQYF.

This clone showed up just a few times. V is TRBV7-9 and J is TRBJ1-1; TRBD1 is a possible D gene (6 bases). In germline, CDR1 is SEHNR, CDR2 FQNEAQ (reference sequence). The CDR3 has 13 amino acids. Trimming pared 4 bases from V and 7 bases from J, leaving 13 bases between. The CDR3 loop reads CASSSSDRFEAFF. As DNA, the CDR3 is TGTGCCAGCAGCTCGAGCGACAGGTTTGAAGCTTTCTTT. Variable domain in full (rest from reference TRBV7-9 and TRBJ1-1): DTGVSQNPRHKITKRGQNVTFRCDPISEHNRLYWYRQTLGQGPEFLTYFQNEAQLEKSRLLSDRFSAERPKGSFSTLEIQRTEQGDSAMYLCASSSSDRFEAFFGQGTRLTVV.

V and J are TRBV19 and TRBJ1-5; D gene uncertain. The germline V and J ends were trimmed by 1 base and 6 bases, with 13 bases remaining between them. The CDR3 has 15 amino acids. CDR1 LNHDA and CDR2 SQIVND come from the germline V gene (reference sequence). The CDR3 reads CASSIGLRGVQPQHF. CDR3 bases: TGTGCCAGTAGTATAGGTCTTCGCGGGGTTCAGCCCCAGCATTTT.

The chain carries TRBV30 and TRBJ1-6, with D unclear. There are 11 residues in the CDR3. Between the trimmed V and J ends, which lost 8 bases and 14 bases, there was a span of 16 bases. CDR1 and CDR2 from the germline V gene are GTSNPN and SVGIG (reference sequence). This CDR3 is CAHKPRETLHF. The CDR3 DNA sequence: TGTGCCCATAAACCGAGGGAGACCCTCCACTTT.

The J gene is TRBJ1-5, the V gene TRBV7-2; D may be TRBD1 (5 bases). The CDR3 is 12 residues long. V lost 5 bases and J 4 bases, leaving 6 bases between the germline ends. Germline CDR1 SGHTA, CDR2 FQGNSA. The CDR3 coding sequence is TGTGCCAGCAGCCCAGGGAATCAGCCCCAGCATTTT. It yields the protein CASSPGNQPQHF.

This chain joins TRBV29-1 and TRBJ2-7, with D uncertain. Germline-derived CDR1 and CDR2 are SQVTM and ANQGSEA. V lost 0 bases to trimming and J lost 3 bases, with 9 bases between them. The CDR3 contains 13 residues. This chain's CDR3 is CSVEEATNYEQYF. CDR3 nucleotides: TGCAGCGTTGAAGAAGCTACTAACTACGAGCAGTACTTC.

The chain employs TRBV7-2 and TRBJ2-7; TRBD1 might be the D (5 bases). Trimming shortened V by 5 bases and J by 3 bases, and 11 bases separated the two germline ends. CDR3 length: 13 residues. CDR1 and CDR2 from the germline V gene are SGHTA and FQGNSA. DNA of the CDR3: TGTGCCAGCAGCCCCAGACAGTTCTACGAGCAGTACTTC. Its protein is CASSPRQFYEQYF.

J is TRBJ2-1 and V is TRBV5-1, with D unresolved. V dropped 0 bases and J dropped 0 bases, with 4 bases sitting between them. Germline CDR1 is SGHRS and CDR2 is YFSETQ. The CDR3 length is 14 residues. The CDR3 loop reads CASSLASSYNEQFF. CDR3 sequence (DNA): TGCGCCAGCAGCTTGGCGAGCTCCTACAATGAGCAGTTCTTC.

The chain links TRBV7-3 to TRBJ1-2, with D possibly TRBD1 on 5 matching bases. Germline-derived CDR1 and CDR2 are SGHTA and FQGTGA. This CDR3 contains 13 residues. With 1 base removed from V and 8 bases from J, the gap between germline ends came to 11 bases. CDR3 sequence reads: CASSLSAGQGYTF. The CDR3 nucleotides are TGTGCCAGCAGCTTAAGTGCAGGACAAGGCTACACCTTC.

CDR3 sequence: CASSRTDASTNEKLFF. The CDR3, as DNA: TGTGCCAGCAGCAGGACAGACGCCTCAACTAATGAAAAACTGTTTTTT. This chain links TRBV25-1 with TRBJ1-4; D perhaps matches TRBD1 (6 bases). Germline-derived CDR1 and CDR2 are MGHDK and SYGVNS. The V end was cut by 6 bases, the J end by 0 bases, with 14 bases between. The CDR3 has 16 residues.

This clone was counted between two and nine times. The gene calls are TRBV7-9 and TRBJ2-1; TRBD2 agrees at 11 bases. J gave up 6 bases and V 6 bases, and 4 bases lay outside the gene matches. The CDR3 has 14 amino acids. Germline V gene lookup returns CDR1 SEHNR and CDR2 FQNEAQ (reference sequence). CDR3 sequence reads: CASSSGTSGNEQFF. The CDR3 DNA follows: TGTGCCAGCAGTTCCGGGACTAGCGGCAATGAGCAGTTCTTC.

The chain links TRBV5-4 to TRBJ2-7, with TRBD1 matching 8 bases. This CDR3 is built from 13 residues. CDR1 is SGHNT, CDR2 YYREEE, per germline (reference sequence). J gave up 3 bases and V 3 bases, and 2 bases lay outside the gene matches. CDR3 bases: TGTGCCAGCAGCTGGGACAGGAACTACGAGCAGTACTTC. This encodes CASSWDRNYEQYF.

This clone has only one observation. The chain combines TRBV5-1 with TRBJ1-1, with a possible D match to TRBD1 (6 bases). V lost 0 bases to trimming and J lost 2 bases, with 11 bases between them. There are 15 residues in the CDR3. The germline CDR1 and CDR2 sequences are SGHRS and YFSETQ. CDR3 loop: CASSLGARGNTEAFF. In nucleotides, the CDR3 is TGCGCCAGCAGCTTGGGGGCCAGGGGAAACACTGAAGCTTTCTTT.

The chain is built from TRBV7-2 and TRBJ2-7; 8 bases match TRBD2. This CDR3 spans 15 amino acids. V lost 1 base, J lost 3 bases, and 5 bases stayed unmatched. Germline V CDR1 and CDR2: SGHTA, FQGNSA. CDR3 loop: CASSLVSGGDYEQYF. For the CDR3, the DNA is TGTGCCAGCAGCTTAGTCAGCGGGGGAGACTACGAGCAGTACTTC.

The V gene is TRBV25-1, the J gene TRBJ2-7, with 7 bases lining up with TRBD2. From germline, CDR1 is MGHDK and CDR2 SYGVNS. The V segment lost 4 bases and the J segment 7 bases; nucleotides outside the gene matches: 10. The CDR3 runs 14 residues. CDR3 DNA sequence: TGTGCCAGCAGTGCCGGGACGGGGGGTAGGGAGCAGTACTTC. Its protein product is CASSAGTGGREQYF.

J is TRBJ2-7 and V is TRBV7-6; a weak D match, TRBD1 (6 bases). V was clipped by 1 base and J by 3 bases, with 13 bases between them. This CDR3 has 15 amino acids. Germline-derived CDR1 and CDR2 are SGHVS and FNYEAQ. The CDR3 here is CASSLGSGVLYEQYF. CDR3 bases: TGTGCCAGCAGCTTAGGGTCAGGGGTCCTCTACGAGCAGTACTTC.